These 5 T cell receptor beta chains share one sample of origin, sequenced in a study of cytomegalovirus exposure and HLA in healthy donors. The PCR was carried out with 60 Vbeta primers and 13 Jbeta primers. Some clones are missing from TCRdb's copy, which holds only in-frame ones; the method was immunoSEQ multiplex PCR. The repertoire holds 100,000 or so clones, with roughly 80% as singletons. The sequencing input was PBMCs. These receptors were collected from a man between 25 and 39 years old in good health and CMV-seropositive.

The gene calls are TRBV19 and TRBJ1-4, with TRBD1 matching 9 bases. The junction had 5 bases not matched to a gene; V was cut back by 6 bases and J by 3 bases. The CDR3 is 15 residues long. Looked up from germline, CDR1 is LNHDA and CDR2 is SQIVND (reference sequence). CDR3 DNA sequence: TGTGCCAGTAGGAACAGGGGGCAGGCTAATGAAAAACTGTTTTTT. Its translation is CASRNRGQANEKLFF. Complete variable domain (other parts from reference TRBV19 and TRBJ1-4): DGGITQSPKYLFRKEGQNVTLSCEQNLNHDAMYWYRQDPGQGLRLIYYSQIVNDFQKGDIAEGYSVSREKKESFPLTVTSAQKNPTAFYLCASRNRGQANEKLFFGSGTQLSVL.

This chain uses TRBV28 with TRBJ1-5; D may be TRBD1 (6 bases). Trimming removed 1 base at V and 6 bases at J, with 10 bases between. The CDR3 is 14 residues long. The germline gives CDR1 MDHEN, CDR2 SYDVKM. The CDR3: CASSLSSTGQPQHF. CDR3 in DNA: TGTGCCAGCAGTTTATCATCGACAGGTCAGCCCCAGCATTTT. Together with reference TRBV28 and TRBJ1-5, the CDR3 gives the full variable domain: DVKVTQSSRYLVKRTGEKVFLECVQDMDHENMFWYRQDPGLGLRLIYFSYDVKMKEKGDIPEGYSVSREKKERFSLILESASTNQTSMYLCASSLSSTGQPQHFGDGTRLSIL.

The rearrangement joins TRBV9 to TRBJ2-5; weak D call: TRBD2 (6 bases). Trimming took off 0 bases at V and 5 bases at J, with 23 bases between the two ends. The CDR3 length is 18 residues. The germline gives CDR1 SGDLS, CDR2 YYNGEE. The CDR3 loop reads CASSVGGEAFGVGETQYF. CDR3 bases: TGTGCCAGCAGCGTAGGGGGGGAAGCATTTGGGGTAGGGGAGACCCAGTACTTC.

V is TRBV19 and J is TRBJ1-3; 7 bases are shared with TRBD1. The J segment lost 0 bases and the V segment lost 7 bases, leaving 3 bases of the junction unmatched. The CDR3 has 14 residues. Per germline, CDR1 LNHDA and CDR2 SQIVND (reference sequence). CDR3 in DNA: TGTGCCAGTAAGGGGGCCAACTCTGGAAACACCATATATTTT. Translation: CASKGANSGNTIYF.

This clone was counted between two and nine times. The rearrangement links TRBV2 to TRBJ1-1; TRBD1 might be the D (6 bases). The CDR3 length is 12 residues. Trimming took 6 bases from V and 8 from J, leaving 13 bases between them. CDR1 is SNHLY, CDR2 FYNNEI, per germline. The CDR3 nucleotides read TGTGCCAGCAGAGAAACAGGGAGCGAAGCTTTCTTT. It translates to CASRETGSEAFF. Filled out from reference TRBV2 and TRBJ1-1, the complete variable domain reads EPEVTQTPSHQVTQMGQEVILRCVPISNHLYFYWYRQILGQKVEFLVSFYNNEISEKSEIFDDQFSVERPDGSNFTLKIRSTKLEDSAMYFCASRETGSEAFFGQGTRLTVV.